This paragraph reports one TCR beta chain. The CDR3 consists of 12 residues. The germline CDR1 and CDR2 sequences are GTSNPN and SVGIG (reference sequence). V was pared by 1 base and J by 7 bases, with 7 bases between. Measured with immunoSEQ multiplex PCR; TCRdb has only the in-frame clones, and not every one. The sample records under 70,000 clones, about 94% being singletons. This specimen belongs to a study of T cell changes during pregnancy in multiple sclerosis. This chain uses TRBV30 with TRBJ2-2, with unresolved D. The source of this sequence is a female donor with multiple sclerosis, enrolled in a pregnancy study. The sequenced sample was CD8+ T cells from peripheral blood mononuclear cells, obtained after pregnancy. CDR3 bases: TGTGCCTGGAGTGAACTATACGGGGAGCTGTTTTTT. Protein sequence: CAWSELYGELFF.